Included here is one T cell receptor beta chain sequence, with context. Its antigen is not yet known. No clone much larger than this one lies a single base away; base qualities are absent. These data belong to a study of blood T cell repertoires in COVID-19 (TCRdb year 2020). With respect to the entire study: Samples from collaborators originated in the United States, Italy and Spain and spanned both the acute and convalescent phases of COVID-19. The prospective study material was composed of cDNA or gDNA derived from T cells, B-cell-depleted T cells, or PBMCs. The dataset comprised deeply sampled blood TCRbeta repertoires from subjects exposed to, actively infected with, or recovered from COVID-19. The repertoires were made available in a free public database intended to serve as a resource for research on the immune response to SARS-CoV-2. The samples were drawn from the first 160 participants of the ongoing ImmuneRACE study and from 950 to 1,500 subjects provided by 6 global collaborators. Sample metadata almost always included a de-identified subject ID, COVID-19 status, age in years and sex. HLA class I and class II types, where available, came from metadata supplied by the sample provider rather than from assay-based typing. Study-level results and caveats: Clinical and demographic metadata were provided uncurated, with the amount varying by source and participant.

TCRbeta CDR3 regions were amplified from genomic DNA using the immunoSEQ Assay, a bias-controlled multiplex PCR. Per the source publication's procedure: Within the assay, amplification of reference gene primers was used to estimate how many nucleated cells each sample contained. Sequence reads were collapsed and filtered to measure the absolute abundance of every unique TCRbeta CDR3 rearrangement. Productive Simpson clonality was computed per sample as the square root of Simpson's diversity index over productive rearrangements. In its TCRdb copy, this immuneACCESS table keeps in-frame sequences only and misses some clones. Where compared with another copy, unresolved V genes explain less than half of these, and the others have no known cause. V and J calls and clone size are those listed in that table; D and trimming were worked out from the DNA. Within this sample are 250,000 to 300,000 clones, with 65% to 90% of them counted one time only. Of the sample, about 3.2% falls within the top ten clones.

Sequences MGHRA (CDR1) and YSYEKL (CDR2) are obtained from the germline V gene. The CDR3 numbers 15 residues from cysteine through phenylalanine. Only CDR3 DNA remains: 45 bases, in frame from the first base. V ends up 4 bases short and J 5 bases short, with an unmatched junction base count of 9. Each collaborating institution followed its own protocols to collect whole blood in K2EDTA tubes. For TCRbeta analysis, collaborators shipped samples as frozen whole blood, isolated PBMCs, or DNA extracted from either of those sample types. The chain is encoded by TRBV4-1 joined to TRBJ2-7; the central 9 bases match TRBD1. What was sequenced was peripheral blood. The receptor was isolated from a woman in her sixties or seventies with active or convalescent COVID-19. The CDR3 amino acid sequence is: CASSPPGTGYHEQYF. The bases read TGCGCCAGCAGCCCGCCCGGGACAGGGTACCACGAGCAGTACTTC.